This T cell receptor beta chain was obtained from a study of blood T cell repertoires in COVID-19. On the study more broadly: PBMCs, B-cell-depleted T cells, or T cells provided the cDNA or gDNA that made up the material.

This clone was counted a single time. J gave up 7 bases and V 7 bases, and 6 bases lay outside the gene matches. Germline CDR1 reads MDHEN; CDR2 reads SYDVKM. The CDR3 spans 13 residues. The table came from immunoSEQ multiplex PCR; TCRdb's copy has only in-frame clones and leaves some out. The data show over 60,000 clones, about nine tenths seen once. This sequence joins TRBV28 and TRBJ1-5, with 8 bases identical to TRBD1. Material: peripheral blood. The receptor was isolated from a man in his 70s with active or convalescent COVID-19. The CDR3 nucleotides are TGTGCCAGCACGGTACAGGGGGGGCAGCCCCAGCATTTT. As protein: CASTVQGGQPQHF.